This TCR beta chain was captured by sequencing in a study of patients and donors after allogeneic stem cell transplantation. Trimming took off 2 bases at V and 5 bases at J, with 19 bases between the two ends. Germline CDR1 is SQVTM and CDR2 is ANQGSEA. CDR3 size: 15 residues. TCRdb re-called the RT-PCR reads through MiXCR, storing one row per CDR3 protein. The repertoire has approximately 250,000 distinct CDR3 sequences, 11% to 15% of them found once; the top ten carry about 9.9%. Sample: blood, either unsorted or a sorted T cell fraction (not recorded which). J is TRBJ2-7 and V is TRBV29-1; D might be TRBD2 (7 bases). This clonotype originated in a human donor who was either an allogeneic HSCT recipient or a stem cell or donor lymphocyte infusion donor (not recorded which). It is not recorded whose cells these are; they may come from a transplant donor. This chain's CDR3 is CSVEKGGGARDEQYF. CDR3 nucleotides: TGCAGCGTTGAAAAGGGAGGGGGGGCACGAGACGAGCAGTACTTC.